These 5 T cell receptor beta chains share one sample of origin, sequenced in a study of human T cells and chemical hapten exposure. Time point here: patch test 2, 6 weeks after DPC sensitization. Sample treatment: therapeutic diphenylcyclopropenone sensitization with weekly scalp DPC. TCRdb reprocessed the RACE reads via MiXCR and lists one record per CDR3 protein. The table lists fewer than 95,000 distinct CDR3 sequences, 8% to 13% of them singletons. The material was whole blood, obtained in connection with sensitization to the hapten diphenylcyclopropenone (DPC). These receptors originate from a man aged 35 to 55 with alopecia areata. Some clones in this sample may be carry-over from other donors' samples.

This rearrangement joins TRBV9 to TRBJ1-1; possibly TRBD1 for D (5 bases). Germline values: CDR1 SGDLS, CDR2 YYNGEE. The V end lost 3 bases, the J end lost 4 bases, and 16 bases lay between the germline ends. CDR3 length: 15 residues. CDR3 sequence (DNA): TGTGCCAGCAGCGGTTCGGGACTTGTGGGCACTGAAGCTTTCTTT. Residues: CASSGSGLVGTEAFF.

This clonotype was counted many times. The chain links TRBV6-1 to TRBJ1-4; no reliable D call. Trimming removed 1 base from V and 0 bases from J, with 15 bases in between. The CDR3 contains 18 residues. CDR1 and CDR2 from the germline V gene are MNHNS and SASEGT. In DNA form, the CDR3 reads TGTGCCAGCAGTGAAGTTGGGGTGACGGCCGCAACTAATGAAAAACTGTTTTTT. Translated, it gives CASSEVGVTAATNEKLFF.

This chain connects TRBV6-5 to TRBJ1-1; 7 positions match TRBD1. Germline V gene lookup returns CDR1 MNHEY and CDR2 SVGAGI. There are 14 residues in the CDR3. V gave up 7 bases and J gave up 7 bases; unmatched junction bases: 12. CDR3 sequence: CASTKGGGQVEAFF. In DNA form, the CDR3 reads TGTGCCAGCACCAAAGGAGGGGGCCAGGTTGAAGCTTTCTTT.

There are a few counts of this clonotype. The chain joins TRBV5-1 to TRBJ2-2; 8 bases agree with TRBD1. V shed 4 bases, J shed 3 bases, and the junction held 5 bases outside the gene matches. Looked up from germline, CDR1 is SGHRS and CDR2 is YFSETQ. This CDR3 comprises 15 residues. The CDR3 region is CASSETGVYTGELFF. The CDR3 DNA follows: TGCGCCAGCAGCGAGACAGGGGTCTACACCGGGGAGCTGTTTTTT.

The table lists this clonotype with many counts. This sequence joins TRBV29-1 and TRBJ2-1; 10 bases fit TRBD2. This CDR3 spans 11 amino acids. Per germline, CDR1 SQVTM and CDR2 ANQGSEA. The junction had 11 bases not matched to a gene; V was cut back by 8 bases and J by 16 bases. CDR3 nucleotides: TGCAGCTCAAGTGGCGGGACTAGCGTCTTCTTC. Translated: CSSSGGTSVFF.